Below are 16 T cell receptor beta chains sequenced from a single sample in a study of identical twins. TCRdb called the 5' RACE reads again in MiXCR, with one record for every CDR3 protein. In the table there are 200,000 to 250,000 distinct CDR3 sequences, about 7.5% of which are singletons. The data were also submitted as part of a second study, on yellow fever vaccine responses in identical twins.

Sequencing input: memory (CD45RO+) T cells sorted from blood. All receptors come from a woman aged 18-30 years in good health.

This clonotype was seen ten or more times. The chain links TRBV7-2 to TRBJ2-7; TRBD2 is a possible D gene (5 bases). Trimming cost V 5 bases and J 3 bases, with 14 bases left between them. The germline V gene has CDR1 SGHTA and CDR2 FQGNSA. CDR3 length equals 14 residues. CDR3 sequence (DNA): TGTGCCAGCAGCCCGAGCGGCGGTCTCTACGAGCAGTACTTC. It encodes CASSPSGGLYEQYF.

The chain has TRBV3-1 and TRBJ1-1; D remains ambiguous. Germline CDR1 reads LGHDT; CDR2 reads YNNKEL (reference sequence). Trimming removed 4 bases from V and 5 bases from J, with 14 bases in between. CDR3 length: 14 residues. In DNA, the CDR3 is TGTGCCAGCAGCCTCTCCGGAACCGGGACTGAAGCTTTCTTT. Translated: CASSLSGTGTEAFF.

This clonotype has a handful of counts. This chain uses TRBV9 with TRBJ1-3, with a weak D call TRBD1 (6 bases). Trimming took off 3 bases at V and 0 bases at J, with 10 bases between the two ends. Germline lookup yields CDR1 SGDLS and CDR2 YYNGEE. This CDR3 region has 15 residues. CDR3 nucleotide sequence: TGTGCCAGCAGCGACACAGGGCACTCTGGAAACACCATATATTTT. Translated, it gives CASSDTGHSGNTIYF.

This clonotype has at least ten counts. This chain connects TRBV2 to TRBJ2-5; D remains ambiguous. The CDR3 sequence is 14 residues long. The ends were cut back, 3 bases at V and 5 bases at J, with 13 bases in the middle. Germline V gene lookup returns CDR1 SNHLY and CDR2 FYNNEI. CDR3 nucleotide sequence: TGTGCCAGCAGTGATAGTACCGGAAGGGAGACCCAGTACTTC. Its translation is CASSDSTGRETQYF. The variable domain in full, with the rest retrieved from reference TRBV2 and TRBJ2-5, is EPEVTQTPSHQVTQMGQEVILRCVPISNHLYFYWYRQILGQKVEFLVSFYNNEISEKSEIFDDQFSVERPDGSNFTLKIRSTKLEDSAMYFCASSDSTGRETQYFGPGTRLLVL.

This clonotype was seen at least ten times. The chain links TRBV24-1 to TRBJ2-3, with 8 positions matching TRBD1. Germline V gene data show CDR1 as KGHDR and CDR2 as SFDVKD. Trimming cost V 4 bases and J 1 base; bases outside gene matches: 3. The CDR3 length is 15 residues. The CDR3 bases are TGTGCCACCAGTGAACAGGGGGGACGCACAGATACGCAGTATTTT. Translation gives CATSEQGGRTDTQYF.

J is TRBJ1-2 and V is TRBV12-3 or TRBV12-4; D not resolved. This CDR3 is built from 12 residues. The ends were cut back, 5 bases at V and 5 bases at J, with 9 bases in the middle. Written as DNA, the CDR3 is TGTGCCAGCAGTCCCGACCAGTATGGCTACACCTTC. Residues: CASSPDQYGYTF.

This clonotype came up many times. The CDR3 here is CASTSTRGGSNQPQHF. CDR3 sequence (DNA): TGTGCCAGCACCTCAACACGCGGAGGGAGCAATCAGCCCCAGCATTTT. The V gene is TRBV12-3 or TRBV12-4, the J gene TRBJ1-5, with D uncertain. The CDR3 is 16 residues long. The V gene lost 7 bases and the J gene lost 1 base, with 17 bases spanning the gap.

At least ten counts were recorded for this clonotype. J is TRBJ2-1 and V is TRBV6-1; TRBD2 matches 13 bases. CDR1 and CDR2 (germline): MNHNS, SASEGT. V lost 6 bases, J lost 2 bases, and 10 bases stayed unmatched. The CDR3 totals 18 residues. CDR3 DNA sequence: TGTGCCAGCAGCAAACTAGCGGGAGGGCTTAGTACCTACAATGAGCAGTTCTTC. Its protein product is CASSKLAGGLSTYNEQFF.

The genes are TRBV6-2 or TRBV6-3 and TRBJ2-5; a possible D gene is TRBD2 (6 bases). The CDR3 consists of 13 residues. CDR1 is MNHEY, CDR2 SVGEGT, per germline. Between the trimmed V and J ends, which lost 6 bases and 0 bases, there was a span of 8 bases. The chain's CDR3 is CASRGGNQETQYF. The CDR3 DNA follows: TGTGCCAGCAGGGGCGGGAACCAAGAGACCCAGTACTTC.

This clonotype was seen at least ten times. CDR3 nucleotides: TGCAGCGTTCGACTAGCGGCACTAGCCTACGAGCAGTACTTC. Encoded protein: CSVRLAALAYEQYF. The chain has TRBV29-1 and TRBJ2-7; TRBD2 matches 9 bases. The CDR3 consists of 14 residues. J gave up 2 bases and V 5 bases, and 7 bases lay outside the gene matches. CDR1 SQVTM and CDR2 ANQGSEA come from the germline V gene.

There are many counts of this clonotype. This chain uses TRBV11-2 with TRBJ2-5; no reliable D call. V shed 5 bases and J shed 2 bases, with 15 bases lying between them. Germline CDR1 SGHAT, CDR2 FQNNGV. The CDR3 loop spans 15 amino acids. CDR3 loop: CASSPRVEAQETQYF. The CDR3 DNA sequence: TGTGCCAGCAGCCCAAGGGTCGAGGCGCAAGAGACCCAGTACTTC.

This clonotype was seen ten or more times. The J gene is TRBJ2-7, the V gene TRBV15, with D tentatively TRBD1 or TRBD2 (5 bases each). CDR1 and CDR2 from the germline V gene are LNHNV and YYDKDF (reference sequence). V was pared by 4 bases and J by 9 bases, with 28 bases between. The CDR3 sequence is 17 residues long. The CDR3 nucleotides read TGTGCCACCAGCACCGTAGAGGTGGGGACCAGAGTGTTTGTGCAGTACTTC. Protein product: CATSTVEVGTRVFVQYF. Together with reference TRBV15 and TRBJ2-7, the CDR3 gives the full variable domain: DAMVIQNPRYQVTQFGKPVTLSCSQTLNHNVMYWYQQKSSQAPKLLFHYYDKDFNNEADTPDNFQSRRPNTSFCFLDIRSPGLGDTAMYLCATSTVEVGTRVFVQYFGPGTRLTVT.

The CDR3 region is CASSFGAKNTEAFF. DNA for the CDR3: TGTGCCAGCAGCTTTGGGGCAAAGAACACTGAAGCTTTCTTT. J is TRBJ1-1 and V is TRBV7-9; perhaps TRBD1 as D (5 bases). The germline gives CDR1 SEHNR, CDR2 FQNEAQ (reference sequence). The CDR3 consists of 14 residues. V dropped 3 bases and J dropped 1 base, with 9 bases sitting between them.

This clonotype has more than one count but fewer than ten. The rearrangement uses TRBV19 and TRBJ2-1; D is undetermined. CDR3 length: 15 amino acids. The germline V and J ends were trimmed by 4 bases and 6 bases, with 16 bases remaining between them. The germline gives CDR1 LNHDA, CDR2 SQIVND (reference sequence). The CDR3 is CASSRVIENRNEQFF. CDR3 bases: TGTGCCAGTAGTAGAGTCATCGAAAATCGCAATGAGCAGTTCTTC.

This clonotype was counted many times. The chain combines TRBV7-8 with TRBJ2-1; D gene unclear. The V end was cut by 1 base, the J end by 4 bases, with 23 bases between. Germline lookup yields CDR1 SGHVS and CDR2 FQNEAQ. CDR3 length: 19 amino acids. As DNA, the CDR3 is TGTGCCAGCAGCTTAGTGGGTCGGACGAGAGAGTGGTCTTACAATGAGCAGTTCTTC. Its translation: CASSLVGRTREWSYNEQFF.

This chain joins TRBV29-1 and TRBJ2-1; TRBD2 matches at 12 bases. CDR3 length: 14 residues. The germline CDR1 and CDR2 sequences are SQVTM and ANQGSEA. After removal of 4 bases from V and 5 bases from J, the junction contained 3 bases not matched to a gene. The CDR3 is CSVVGLAGNNEQFF. CDR3 bases: TGCAGCGTTGTCGGACTAGCGGGAAACAATGAGCAGTTCTTC.